This T cell receptor (beta chain) derives from a study of OX40 agonist ivuxolimab in advanced cancers. Germline V gene data show CDR1 as WNHNN and CDR2 as SYGVQD (reference sequence). V was clipped by 3 bases and J by 4 bases, with 13 bases between them. The CDR3 length is 14 residues. Notes on the study in general: Both blood CD4+ and CD8+ T cells showed clonal growth by week 6 at 0.1 to 3.0 mg/kg.

This clone came up a few times. What it binds is unknown. This table comes from immunoSEQ multiplex PCR, and its TCRdb copy is limited to in-frame clones, with some not included. The sample lists 50,000 to 85,000 clones, approximately 90% occurring once. This chain joins TRBV10-1 and TRBJ2-7; D possibly corresponds to TRBD2 (5 bases). Sequencing used CD4+ or CD8+ T cells sorted from blood, obtained in a trial of the OX40 agonist ivuxolimab. The sequence came from an adult with an advanced solid tumor such as melanoma, head and neck, liver or kidney cancer. CDR3 sequence (DNA): TGCGCCAGCAGTGATGGTACTAGTCGGTACGAGCAGTACTTC. It translates to CASSDGTSRYEQYF.